Listed below are T cell receptor beta chains from one sample, sequenced in a study of blood T cell repertoires in COVID-19. Assay: immunoSEQ multiplex PCR; the TCRdb copy retains only in-frame clones and omits some. The sample includes approximately 210,000 clones, about 89% of them seen just once. The specimen was peripheral blood. The receptors here all came from a woman aged 35 to 49 with acute or convalescent COVID-19. CDR3s include the opening cysteine and the closing phenylalanine or tryptophan. A D gene is named only where the DNA matches it firmly. Clone size appears in some rows only: once, few, many, or a class for an expanded clone.

V,D,size,J,CDR3,DNA
TRBV3-1/TRBV3-2,.,.,TRBJ1-3,CASSQTLQGNTIYF,TGTGCCAGCAGCCAAACGCTTCAGGGAAACACCATATATTTT
TRBV18,TRBD1,.,TRBJ2-6,CASSPREQTGTGLLAGANVLTF,TGTGCCAGCTCACCAAGAGAACAAACCGGGACAGGGCTTTTAGCTGGGGCCAACGTCCTGACTTTC
TRBV2,TRBD2,.,TRBJ2-1,CASRDQRGGGGEQFF,TGTGCCAGCAGAGATCAGCGGGGGGGTGGCGGTGAGCAGTTCTTC
TRBV30,.,.,TRBJ1-1,CALGEGTEAFF,TGTGCCCTCGGGGAAGGCACTGAAGCTTTCTTT
TRBV11-2,.,once,TRBJ1-1,CVSSLAPFEAFF,TGTGTCAGCAGCTTAGCCCCGTTTGAAGCTTTCTTT
TRBV5-1,.,.,TRBJ2-5,CASSLAPQETQYF,TGCGCCAGCAGCTTGGCCCCTCAAGAGACCCAGTACTTC
TRBV4-1,TRBD2,.,TRBJ2-4,CASSLGLAGGLAKNIQYF,TGCGCCAGCAGCCTCGGACTAGCGGGGGGGCTAGCCAAAAACATTCAGTACTTC
TRBV7-8,TRBD2,.,TRBJ2-2,CASSSRLAGGGNTGELFF,TGTGCCAGCAGCTCGCGACTAGCGGGGGGCGGGAACACCGGGGAGCTGTTTTTT
TRBV15,.,.,TRBJ2-2,CATSRGGNTGELFF,TGTGCCACCAGCAGGGGGGGGAACACCGGGGAGCTGTTTTTT
TRBV5-1,.,.,TRBJ1-4,CANSLVRAGGNEKLFF,TGCGCCAACAGCTTGGTTAGGGCAGGAGGAAATGAAAAACTGTTTTTT
TRBV5-1,TRBD1,.,TRBJ1-1,CASSPGTGRGKAEAFF,TGCGCCAGCAGCCCGGGGACAGGGCGGGGGAAGGCTGAAGCTTTCTTT
TRBV4-1,.,.,TRBJ1-2,CASSQAGRGDYGYTF,TGCGCCAGCAGCCAGGCCGGACGGGGAGACTATGGCTACACCTTC